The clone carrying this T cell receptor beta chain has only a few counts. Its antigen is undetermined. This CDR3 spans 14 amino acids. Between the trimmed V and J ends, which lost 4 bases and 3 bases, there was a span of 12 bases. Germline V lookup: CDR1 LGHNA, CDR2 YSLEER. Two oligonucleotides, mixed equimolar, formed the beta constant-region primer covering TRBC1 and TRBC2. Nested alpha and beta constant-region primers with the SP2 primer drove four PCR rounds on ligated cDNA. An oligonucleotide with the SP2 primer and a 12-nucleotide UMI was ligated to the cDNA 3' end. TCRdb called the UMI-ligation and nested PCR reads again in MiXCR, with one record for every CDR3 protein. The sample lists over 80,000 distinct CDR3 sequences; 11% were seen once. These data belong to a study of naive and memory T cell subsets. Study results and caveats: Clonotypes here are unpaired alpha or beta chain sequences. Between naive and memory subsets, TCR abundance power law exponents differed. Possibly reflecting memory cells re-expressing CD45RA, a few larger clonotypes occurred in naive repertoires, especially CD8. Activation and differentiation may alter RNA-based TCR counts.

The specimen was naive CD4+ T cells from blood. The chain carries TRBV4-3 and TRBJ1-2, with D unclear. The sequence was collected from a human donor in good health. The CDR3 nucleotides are TGCGCCAGCAGCCGCGGTTCGCGGGACTATGGCTACACCTTC. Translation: CASSRGSRDYGYTF.